This entry concerns a single TCR beta chain. Individuals drawn from 24 US areas were roughly 18 to 100 years old. Clinical history as reported by participants underpinned cohort assignment. The data derive from a study of blood T cell repertoires in COVID-19. Study-wide context: Nucleic acid was either cDNA or gDNA, and it came from T cells, B-cell-depleted T cells, or PBMCs.

Source study methods: From reference gene primer amplification, estimates of nucleated cell counts were derived. Data came from immunoSEQ multiplex PCR; TCRdb stores just in-frame clones and leaves some out. That table furnishes V, J and clone size, whereas the DNA furnished D and trimming. The table shows 150,000 to 200,000 clones, with about 84% occurring only once. The CDR3 loop spans 16 amino acids. Trimming stripped 1 base from V and 2 bases from J, with 9 bases between. Germline CDR1 SGHTA, CDR2 FQGNSA. V is TRBV7-2 and J is TRBJ1-6; D possibly corresponds to TRBD1 (5 bases). The receptor's source is a middle-aged woman with acute COVID-19. Material for sequencing was PBMCs or T cells enriched from blood (not recorded which). The CDR3 sequence is CASSLVLGPYNSPLHF. DNA of the CDR3: TGTGCCAGCAGCTTAGTATTGGGGCCCTATAATTCACCCCTCCACTTT.